Listed here are 5 T cell receptor beta chains from one sample, sequenced in a study of post-analysis software for immune sequencing data. Incorporated into the TCR beta cDNA libraries were unique molecular identifiers, which served to reduce PCR and sequencing biases. In TCRdb, the PCR reads were re-called with MiXCR into one record per CDR3 protein. The sample lists 750,000 to 950,000 distinct CDR3 sequences, more than 45% occurring once. Study-level findings and limits: Controls had lower frequencies than patients of 4 or 5 TRBV segments, which included TRBV5-6, TRBV5-1 and TRBV20-1.

These receptors' targets are unknown. The sequencing input was blood. The receptors were gathered from a girl between 10 and 17 years old with multiple sclerosis.

The chain carries TRBV29-1 and TRBJ2-7, with D possibly being TRBD2 (6 bases). Germline V gives CDR1 SQVTM, CDR2 ANQGSEA. Trimming removed 6 bases from V and 2 bases from J, with 17 bases in between. The CDR3 length is 14 residues. The CDR3, as DNA: TGCAGCGTCCAAACGGGACTTTCCCCCTACGAGCAGTACTTC. Translated: CSVQTGLSPYEQYF.

The J gene is TRBJ2-5, the V gene TRBV20-1, with 8 bases fitting TRBD1. Judging by the DNA end, TRBJ2-7 fits better; the J call may be wrong. CDR1 DFQATT and CDR2 SNEGSKA come from the germline V gene (reference sequence). The CDR3 sequence is 16 residues long. This CDR3 is CSAREMDRAGVYEQYF. CDR3 nucleotides: TGCAGTGCTAGAGAAATGGACAGGGCGGGCGTCTACGAGCAGTACTTC.

Only a few counts were recorded for this clonotype. The chain carries TRBV14 and TRBJ2-3; a possible D gene is TRBD1 (5 bases). V was cut by 1 base and J by 0 bases, with 8 bases left in between. The CDR3 runs to 15 residues. Germline V gene sequence: CDR1 SGHDN, CDR2 FVKESK. This CDR3 is CASSQAGSSTDTQYF. In DNA, the CDR3 is TGTGCCAGCAGCCAAGCAGGGTCAAGCACAGATACGCAGTATTTT.

This clonotype was recorded a few times. V and J are TRBV29-1 and TRBJ1-4, with a tentative D call TRBD1 (5 bases). The V gene's germline CDR1 is SQVTM and CDR2 ANQGSEA. Trimming removed 7 bases from V and 4 bases from J, with 16 bases in between. The CDR3 loop spans 14 amino acids. CDR3 residues: CSAGIRGSNEKLFF. DNA of the CDR3: TGCAGCGCTGGGATCCGGGGCAGTAATGAAAAACTGTTTTTT.

This clonotype was seen once. The chain couples TRBV29-1 to TRBJ2-1; possible D gene TRBD1, 5 bases. The CDR3 totals 12 residues. Per germline, CDR1 SQVTM and CDR2 ANQGSEA. The V end was cut by 5 bases, the J end by 7 bases, with 12 bases between. CDR3 loop: CSVWQGGNEQFF. CDR3 bases: TGCAGCGTTTGGCAGGGCGGAAATGAGCAGTTCTTC.